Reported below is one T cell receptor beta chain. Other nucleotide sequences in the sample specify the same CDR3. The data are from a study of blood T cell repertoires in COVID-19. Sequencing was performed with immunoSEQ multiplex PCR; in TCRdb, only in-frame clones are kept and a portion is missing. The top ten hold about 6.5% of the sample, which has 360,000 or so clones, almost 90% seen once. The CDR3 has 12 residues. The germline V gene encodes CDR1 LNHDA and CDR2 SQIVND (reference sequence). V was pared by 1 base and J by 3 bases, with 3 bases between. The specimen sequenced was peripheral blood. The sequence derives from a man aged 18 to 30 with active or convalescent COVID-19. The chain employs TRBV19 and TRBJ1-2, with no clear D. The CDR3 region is CASSIGDYGYTF. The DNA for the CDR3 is TGTGCCAGTAGTATAGGAGACTATGGCTACACCTTC. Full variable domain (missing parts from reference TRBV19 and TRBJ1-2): DGGITQSPKYLFRKEGQNVTLSCEQNLNHDAMYWYRQDPGQGLRLIYYSQIVNDFQKGDIAEGYSVSREKKESFPLTVTSAQKNPTAFYLCASSIGDYGYTFGSGTRLTVV.